This is a list of T cell receptor beta chains from one sample in a study of cytomegalovirus exposure and HLA in healthy donors. Sequenced by immunoSEQ multiplex PCR; TCRdb stores in-frame clones only, minus some. The sample holds 160,000 or so clones, roughly 79% seen once. The sample taken for sequencing was PBMCs. The receptors shown here come from a woman aged 50 to 60 in good health and CMV-seronegative. CDR3s include the opening cysteine and the closing phenylalanine or tryptophan. A D gene is named only where the DNA matches it firmly. Clone size is shown for a subset of rows, as once, few, many or a class of expanded clone.

v_call	j_call	d_call	clone_size	cdr3_nt	cdr3_aa
TRBV9	TRBJ2-5	TRBD1	-	TGTGCCAGCAGCGTAGACCGGACAGGGAGGGAGACCCAGTACTTC	CASSVDRTGRETQYF
TRBV20-1	TRBJ2-1	-	few	TGCAGTGCTAGAGATATAGCTAAGCAGTTCTTC	CSARDIAKQFF
TRBV11-3	TRBJ1-1	-	-	TGTGCCAGCATGGCCACTGAAGCTTTCTTT	CASMATEAFF
TRBV5-1	TRBJ2-2	TRBD1	-	TGCGCCAGCAGGTTGGGGACAGCCCCGAACACCGGGGAGCTGTTTTTT	CASRLGTAPNTGELFF
TRBV5-1	TRBJ2-7	-	once	TGCGCCAGCAGCTTCCAGGGAAACGAGCAGTACTTC	CASSFQGNEQYF
TRBV18	TRBJ1-5	TRBD1	few	TGTGCCAGCTCACCGGAACGGACAGGGGGTCAGCCCCAGCATTTT	CASSPERTGGQPQHF
TRBV2	TRBJ1-1	-	-	TGTGCCAGCAGCCTAGACGGGGGGCCGGCTGAAGCTTTCTTT	CASSLDGGPAEAFF
TRBV28	TRBJ2-7	-	-	TGTGCCAGCAGTTTAATTAGCGGATCACATCCCGGCGAGCAGTACTTC	CASSLISGSHPGEQYF
TRBV5-6	TRBJ1-4	TRBD1	-	TGTGCCAGCAGCTTGGACAGGGGCCGCCAGAATGAAAAACTGTTTTTT	CASSLDRGRQNEKLFF
TRBV11-3	TRBJ2-7	TRBD2	-	TGTGCCAGCAGTCCGGGGAGGGACCCCACCTACGAGCAGTACTTC	CASSPGRDPTYEQYF